The 19 T cell receptor beta chains below were found in one sample sequenced in a study of blood T cell repertoires in COVID-19. The repertoire was sequenced with immunoSEQ multiplex PCR; TCRdb's copy has only in-frame clones and lacks some. Of 300,000 to 350,000 clones listed, nearly 90% are singletons. Sequences were obtained from PBMCs or T cells enriched from blood (not recorded which). These receptors all come from a woman aged 25-40 years who had recovered from COVID-19.

The chain recombines TRBV12-3 or TRBV12-4 with TRBJ1-5; D gene ambiguous. There are 11 residues in the CDR3. Trimming took 8 bases from V and 6 from J, leaving 8 bases between them. The CDR3 DNA reads TGTGCCAGCGCAGGAGGTCAGCCCCAGCATTTT. Protein: CASAGGQPQHF.

This chain links TRBV7-9 with TRBJ2-1, with TRBD1 matching 7 bases. V was pared by 6 bases and J by 7 bases, with 12 bases of the junction left unmatched. This CDR3 has 15 residues. Germline CDR1 reads SEHNR; CDR2 reads FQNEAQ (reference sequence). CDR3 sequence: CASRDPRTGENEQFF. DNA for the CDR3: TGTGCCAGCAGGGACCCCCGGACAGGCGAGAATGAGCAGTTCTTC.

The V gene is TRBV7-2, the J gene TRBJ1-1; D uncertain. This CDR3 is built from 13 residues. V was cut by 5 bases and J by 2 bases, with 9 bases left in between. Germline values: CDR1 SGHTA, CDR2 FQGNSA. CDR3 sequence: CASSGRENTEAFF. CDR3 DNA: TGTGCCAGCAGCGGACGGGAAAACACTGAAGCTTTCTTT.

This rearrangement joins TRBV10-3 to TRBJ2-7, with no clear D. V was clipped by 0 bases and J by 4 bases, with 4 bases between them. CDR3 length equals 12 residues. Germline V gene data show CDR1 as ENHRY and CDR2 as SYGVKD. The CDR3 DNA reads TGTGCCATCAGTGAGTCGTCGTACGAGCAGTACTTC. This sequence encodes CAISESSYEQYF.

The chain combines TRBV12-3 or TRBV12-4 with TRBJ1-2, with a weak D call TRBD1 (5 bases). V dropped 6 bases and J dropped 9 bases, with 14 bases sitting between them. The CDR3 consists of 12 residues. The CDR3 here is CASRDKSLRYTF. In nucleotides, the CDR3 is TGTGCCAGCAGGGACAAATCACTCCGCTACACCTTC.

The V call is TRBV9, the J call TRBJ2-3; TRBD2 agrees at 9 bases. The length of the CDR3 is 16 residues. The germline CDR1 and CDR2 sequences are SGDLS and YYNGEE. Trimming cost V 0 bases and J 5 bases; bases outside gene matches: 7. The CDR3 nucleotides read TGTGCCAGCAGCGTAGGGGCGGGAGGGCTTAGAGATACGCAGTATTTT. Its protein is CASSVGAGGLRDTQYF.

This rearrangement joins TRBV7-9 to TRBJ2-2, with D unclear. The V and J ends lost 5 bases and 1 base respectively, with 11 bases between them. CDR1 is SEHNR and CDR2 is FQNEAQ in the germline V gene (reference sequence). This CDR3 is 15 amino acids long. The CDR3 nucleotides are TGTGCCAGCAGCGCGTATCGACAGAACACCGGGGAGCTGTTTTTT. This translates into CASSAYRQNTGELFF.

This chain joins TRBV6-5 and TRBJ2-7; unclear D gene. Trimming removed 6 bases at V and 5 bases at J, with 14 bases between. CDR3 length: 13 amino acids. The germline gives CDR1 MNHEY, CDR2 SVGAGI. The CDR3 region has the DNA TGTGCCAGCAGATCATCCACGCCGGACGAGCAGTACTTC. Encoded protein: CASRSSTPDEQYF.

The chain joins TRBV7-6 to TRBJ2-3; TRBD2 agrees at 8 bases. The CDR3 runs 16 residues. The germline gives CDR1 SGHVS, CDR2 FNYEAQ. Trimming took 5 bases from V and 6 from J; bases not matched to a gene: 13. For the CDR3, the DNA is TGTGCCAGCAGCCCGGGGCCAGCGGGAGTAGCGGATACGCAGTATTTT. This translates into CASSPGPAGVADTQYF.

J is TRBJ1-5 and V is TRBV19; the D gene is possibly TRBD1 (6 bases). Germline V lookup: CDR1 LNHDA, CDR2 SQIVND (reference sequence). The CDR3 has 15 amino acids. V gave up 5 bases and J gave up 4 bases, with 15 bases separating them. Here the CDR3 DNA reads TGTGCCAGTAGTCGAGGGACATTTATAAATCAGCCCCAGCATTTT. Protein product: CASSRGTFINQPQHF.

This clone was counted only a few times. The chain carries TRBV19 and TRBJ1-3; perhaps TRBD1 as D (6 bases). This CDR3 comprises 14 residues. Trimming left V 5 bases short and J 2 bases short, with 10 bases between. Germline CDR1 and CDR2: LNHDA and SQIVND (reference sequence). CDR3 protein: CASSARGTGNTIYF. The CDR3 bases are TGTGCCAGTAGTGCCAGGGGTACTGGAAACACCATATATTTT.

In its sample, this clone was seen a few times. The chain is built from TRBV28 and TRBJ1-2; D is perhaps TRBD1 (6 bases). The CDR3 length is 12 residues. With 6 bases removed from V and 5 bases from J, the gap between germline ends came to 10 bases. CDR1 is MDHEN, CDR2 SYDVKM, per germline. The DNA for the CDR3 is TGTGCCAGCAGCGCAGGGGAGTATGGCTACACCTTC. This codes for CASSAGEYGYTF.

CDR3 residues: CASSYSGGSFSYEQYF. The CDR3 nucleotides are TGTGCCAGCAGTTACTCCGGCGGGAGCTTCTCCTACGAGCAGTACTTC. The chain couples TRBV6-5 to TRBJ2-7; 7 nucleotides agree with TRBD2. Per the germline V gene, CDR1 is MNHEY and CDR2 is SVGAGI. The length of the CDR3 is 16 residues. V was clipped by 0 bases and J by 0 bases; unmatched bases: 5.

The V gene is TRBV6-2 or TRBV6-3, the J gene TRBJ2-5; D perhaps matches TRBD2 (7 bases). CDR1 is MNHEY, CDR2 SVGEGT, per germline. Trimming took 5 bases from V and 4 from J, leaving 17 bases between them. The CDR3 has 15 amino acids. The CDR3 spells CASSPLRGGLETQYF. CDR3 nucleotides: TGTGCCAGCAGTCCGCTAAGGGGGGGCCTAGAGACCCAGTACTTC.

This clone occurred a few times. The V call is TRBV27, the J call TRBJ2-1, with 7 bases matching TRBD2. The CDR3 is 16 residues long. The J segment lost 0 bases and the V segment lost 7 bases, leaving 9 bases of the junction unmatched. Looked up from germline, CDR1 is MNHEY and CDR2 is SMNVEV (reference sequence). CDR3 in DNA: TGTGCCAGCAATAGACTAGCTCGGAGCTCCTACAATGAGCAGTTCTTC. It yields the protein CASNRLARSSYNEQFF.

This clone has more than one count but fewer than ten. The chain recombines TRBV6-5 with TRBJ2-7; D might be TRBD2 (5 bases). Trimming left V 4 bases short and J 0 bases short, with 10 bases between. The V gene's germline CDR1 is MNHEY and CDR2 SVGAGI. There are 14 residues in the CDR3. CDR3 DNA sequence: TGTGCCAGCAGTTCCCTCAGCGGCTCCTACGAGCAGTACTTC. The encoded protein is CASSSLSGSYEQYF.

The genes are TRBV5-1 and TRBJ2-7; 9 positions match TRBD1. The V segment lost 4 bases and the J segment 6 bases; nucleotides outside the gene matches: 11. Germline CDR1 SGHRS, CDR2 YFSETQ. This CDR3 is 15 amino acids long. The CDR3 reads CASSATGGGGLEQYF. CDR3 DNA sequence: TGCGCCAGCAGCGCCACAGGGGGCGGGGGTCTCGAGCAGTACTTC.

This chain links TRBV7-9 with TRBJ1-1, with TRBD1 identical over 7 bases. Germline-derived CDR1 and CDR2 are SEHNR and FQNEAQ (reference sequence). Germline trimming cut 10 bases from V and 1 base from J; bases unmatched to any gene: 3. CDR3 length equals 12 residues. CDR3 DNA sequence: TGTGCCACCAGGGGGGGGAACACTGAAGCTTTCTTT. It is translated as CATRGGNTEAFF.

This sequence joins TRBV3-1 (or the pseudogene TRBV3-2) and TRBJ1-2; 8 bases align to TRBD1. Germline CDR1 is LGHDT and CDR2 is YNNKEL (reference sequence). CDR3 size: 13 residues. Trimming took 3 bases from V and 6 from J; bases not matched to a gene: 3. CDR3 sequence (DNA): TGTGCCAGCAGCCACTCGGACAGGGATGGCTACACCTTC. This gives the protein CASSHSDRDGYTF.